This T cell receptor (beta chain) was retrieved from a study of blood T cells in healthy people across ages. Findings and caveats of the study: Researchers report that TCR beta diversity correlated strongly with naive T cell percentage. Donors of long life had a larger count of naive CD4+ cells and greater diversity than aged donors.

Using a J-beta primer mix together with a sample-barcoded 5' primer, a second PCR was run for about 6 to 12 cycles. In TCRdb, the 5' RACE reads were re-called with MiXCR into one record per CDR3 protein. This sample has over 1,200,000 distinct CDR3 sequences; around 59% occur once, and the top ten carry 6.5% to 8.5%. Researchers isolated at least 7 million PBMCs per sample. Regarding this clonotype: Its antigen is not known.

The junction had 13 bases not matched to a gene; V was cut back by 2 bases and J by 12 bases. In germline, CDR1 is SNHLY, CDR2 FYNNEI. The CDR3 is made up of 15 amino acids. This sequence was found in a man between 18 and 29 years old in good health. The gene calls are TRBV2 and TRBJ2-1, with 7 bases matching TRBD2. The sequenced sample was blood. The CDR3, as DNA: TGTGCCAGCAGTGAACCAGCGGGGAGCAATGAGTGGCAGTTCTTC. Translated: CASSEPAGSNEWQFF.